The 20 T cell receptor beta chains below were found in one sample sequenced in a study of blood T cell repertoires in COVID-19. The protocol was immunoSEQ multiplex PCR, while the TCRdb copy is restricted to in-frame clones and leaves out a portion. The sample lists 400,000 or so clones, about 87% occurring once. Sequenced: peripheral blood. Receptors originate from a human donor in a cohort sampled during active COVID-19.

This chain connects TRBV7-2 to TRBJ1-2, with D perhaps TRBD1 (5 bases). The CDR3 contains 13 residues. The ends were cut back, 5 bases at V and 7 bases at J, with 14 bases in the middle. Germline V lookup: CDR1 SGHTA, CDR2 FQGNSA. The CDR3 DNA is TGTGCCAGCAGCCCTCGGGGGGAGGGTGGCTACACCTTC. Translation: CASSPRGEGGYTF.

The V and J genes are TRBV5-1 and TRBJ2-7; 14 bases are shared with TRBD2. The CDR3 spans 18 residues. The junction had 9 bases not matched to a gene; V was cut back by 0 bases and J by 4 bases. The germline gives CDR1 SGHRS, CDR2 YFSETQ. CDR3 region: CASSLGLAGGTIRYEQYF. CDR3 nucleotide sequence: TGCGCCAGCAGCTTGGGACTAGCGGGAGGGACAATCAGGTACGAGCAGTACTTC.

The chain joins TRBV6-6 to TRBJ2-1; the D call may be TRBD1 or TRBD2 (6 bases each). This CDR3 is 16 amino acids long. Germline loops: CDR1 MNHNY, CDR2 SVGAGI (reference sequence). Trimming removed 4 bases from V and 7 bases from J, with 20 bases in between. The CDR3 nucleotides read TGTGCCAGCAGTTCCTCGGGGGCCCCCGGAGGTAATGAGCAGTTCTTC. Translating it yields CASSSSGAPGGNEQFF.

About this clone: A read error may produce the germline difference seen at one junction end. This chain joins TRBV7-2 and TRBJ1-6; D gene uncertain. This CDR3 region has 16 residues. Germline values: CDR1 SGHTA, CDR2 FQGNSA. The CDR3 nucleotides read TGTGCCAGCAGCTTAGACCATCTCCCCTATAATTCGCCCCTCCACTTT. The encoded protein is CASSLDHLPYNSPLHF.

This clone has only a few counts. V usage is TRBV19 and J usage is TRBJ1-6, with a weak D call TRBD1 (5 bases). The CDR3 is 13 amino acids. CDR1 is LNHDA and CDR2 is SQIVND in the germline V gene (reference sequence). V was trimmed by 7 bases and J by 6 bases, leaving 10 bases between them. CDR3 DNA: TGTGCCAGTACCCGACAGATTAATTCACCCCTCCACTTT. Its protein is CASTRQINSPLHF.

CDR3 in DNA: TGTGCCAGCAGTCCCCGGACTCACACTGAAGCTTTCTTT. Translation: CASSPRTHTEAFF. This chain uses TRBV27 with TRBJ1-1; no clear D. Germline V lookup: CDR1 MNHEY, CDR2 SMNVEV (reference sequence). This CDR3 is 13 amino acids long. V lost 5 bases and J 3 bases, leaving 10 bases between the germline ends.

The gene calls are TRBV14 and TRBJ1-2, with 7 nucleotides matching TRBD1. The CDR3 runs 17 residues. Unmatched junction bases numbered 12, after V lost 4 bases and J lost 1 base. Germline lookup yields CDR1 SGHDN and CDR2 FVKESK. Here the CDR3 reads CASSRRLGTAHNYGYTF. In DNA, the CDR3 is TGTGCCAGCAGCCGGAGACTTGGGACAGCTCATAACTATGGCTACACCTTC.

The chain combines TRBV30 with TRBJ2-1, with a tentative D call TRBD2 (7 bases). The CDR3 extends over 15 amino acids. Germline assignment: CDR1 GTSNPN and CDR2 SVGIG (reference sequence). V dropped 4 bases and J dropped 2 bases, with 15 bases sitting between them. The CDR3 loop reads CAWTLGEGAYNEQFF. The CDR3 DNA reads as TGTGCCTGGACCCTCGGGGAGGGGGCCTACAATGAGCAGTTCTTC.

The V and J genes are TRBV27 and TRBJ2-1; 11 bases map to TRBD2. Germline V gene data show CDR1 as MNHEY and CDR2 as SMNVEV (reference sequence). V dropped 0 bases and J dropped 8; count of bases not matched to a gene: 6. The CDR3 length is 16 residues. CDR3 protein: CASSLSSTSGGDEQFF. CDR3 coding DNA: TGTGCCAGCAGTTTATCGAGCACTAGCGGGGGCGATGAGCAGTTCTTC.

A remark on this clone: At the DNA level, this CDR3 is encoded by other sequences in the same sample as well. The chain carries TRBV19 and TRBJ1-5; possible D gene TRBD1, 5 bases. The CDR3 covers 13 residues. Deletions cut 3 bases from V and 3 bases from J, with 6 bases between. Looked up from germline, CDR1 is LNHDA and CDR2 is SQIVND (reference sequence). The CDR3 here is CASSMTVNQPQHF. DNA of the CDR3: TGTGCCAGTAGTATGACAGTCAATCAGCCCCAGCATTTT.

This chain links TRBV19 with TRBJ1-2; 9 nucleotides line up with TRBD1. Germline V gives CDR1 LNHDA, CDR2 SQIVND (reference sequence). With V trimmed by 4 bases and J by 6 bases, 12 bases remained unmatched. This CDR3 is 16 amino acids long. The CDR3 region is CASSSPHRGRANGYTF. CDR3 in DNA: TGTGCCAGTAGTAGCCCCCACAGGGGGCGAGCCAATGGCTACACCTTC.

This clone has just one count. The V call is TRBV12-3 or TRBV12-4, the J call TRBJ1-2; D gene unclear. The CDR3 has 12 amino acids. V lost 0 bases and J 7 bases, leaving 6 bases between the germline ends. The CDR3 DNA follows: TGTGCCAGCAGTTTAGCCCGCAGTGGCTACACCTTC. The encoded protein is CASSLARSGYTF.

The chain couples TRBV27 to TRBJ2-1, with 9 bases aligning to TRBD2. Germline loops: CDR1 MNHEY, CDR2 SMNVEV (reference sequence). V was pared by 2 bases and J by 2 bases, with 1 base of the junction left unmatched. The CDR3 extends over 15 amino acids. The CDR3 DNA follows: TGTGCCAGCAGTTTAGGCGGGAGGGCCTACAATGAGCAGTTCTTC. Translating it yields CASSLGGRAYNEQFF.

This sequence joins TRBV11-2 and TRBJ2-7, with a tentative D call TRBD1 (6 bases). This CDR3 is 15 amino acids long. Germline values: CDR1 SGHAT, CDR2 FQNNGV. Trimming stripped 4 bases from V and 2 bases from J, with 15 bases between. In DNA, the CDR3 is TGTGCCAGCAGCTCAAACCGACAGGTTCCCTACGAGCAGTACTTC. Amino acid sequence: CASSSNRQVPYEQYF.

The chain has TRBV4-1 and TRBJ1-3, with D possibly TRBD1 on 6 matching bases. The CDR3 sequence is 15 residues long. Trimming removed 5 bases from V and 0 bases from J, with 11 bases in between. CDR1 and CDR2 from the germline V gene are MGHRA and YSYEKL. The CDR3 DNA follows: TGCGCCAGCAGCGACAGGTCCTTCTCTGGAAACACCATATATTTT. It yields the protein CASSDRSFSGNTIYF.

V and J are TRBV12-3 or TRBV12-4 and TRBJ1-2, with TRBD1 as a possible D gene (5 bases). With 5 bases removed from V and 8 bases from J, the gap between germline ends came to 15 bases. The CDR3 is made up of 13 amino acids. The CDR3 loop is CASSPQRGLGYTF. DNA of the CDR3: TGTGCCAGCAGTCCCCAAAGGGGATTGGGCTACACCTTC.

DNA for the CDR3: TGTGCCAGCAGCGGAGAGGGGACAGAGAACACCGGGGAGCTGTTTTTT. Translated: CASSGEGTENTGELFF. The rearrangement links TRBV7-9 to TRBJ2-2; 7 bases map to TRBD1. In germline, CDR1 is SEHNR, CDR2 FQNEAQ (reference sequence). J was trimmed by 1 base and V by 5 bases; bases with no gene match: 7. CDR3 length: 16 residues.

V gene TRBV2 combines with J gene TRBJ2-2; the match to TRBD2 covers 8 bases. The CDR3 length is 13 residues. Trimming removed 6 bases from V and 11 bases from J; junction bases left unmatched: 8. Per the germline V gene, CDR1 is SNHLY and CDR2 is FYNNEI. CDR3 nucleotide sequence: TGTGCCAGCAGACAGGGACTAGGAGGCGAGCTGTTTTTT. Translation: CASRQGLGGELFF.

The rearrangement links TRBV27 to TRBJ1-2; D might be TRBD1 (6 bases). Germline CDR1 reads MNHEY; CDR2 reads SMNVEV (reference sequence). This CDR3 is 14 amino acids long. Trimming took off 5 bases at V and 7 bases at J, with 17 bases between the two ends. The CDR3 bases are TGTGCCAGCAGTCTAACTTCAGGGGCTGCTGGCTACACCTTC. Residues: CASSLTSGAAGYTF.

V gene TRBV19 combines with J gene TRBJ2-1; 7 bases agree with TRBD2. Trimming cost V 5 bases and J 0 bases; bases outside gene matches: 10. This CDR3 contains 17 residues. The germline CDR1 and CDR2 sequences are LNHDA and SQIVND (reference sequence). CDR3 in amino acids: CASSPSLARPSYNEQFF. The CDR3 DNA is TGTGCCAGTAGTCCATCACTAGCGCGACCCTCCTACAATGAGCAGTTCTTC.